This T cell receptor beta chain was identified during a study of Graves' ophthalmopathy and Graves' hyperthyroidism. Study-wide points: In blood appeared most of the expanded thyroid clonotypes whose frequency exceeded 0.001.

Per the germline V gene, CDR1 is MDHEN and CDR2 is SYDVKM. This CDR3 is 12 amino acids long. Trimming took off 5 bases at V and 2 bases at J, with 6 bases between the two ends. As the template, RNA transcripts were used to amplify TCR beta CDR3 regions. HTBI primers were used in a first-round RT-PCR, which preceded a second-round multiplex PCR. TCRdb re-analysed the multiplex PCR reads in MiXCR, keeping a single row per CDR3 protein. The sample consists of a few hundred thousand distinct CDR3 sequences, about 15% of them appearing once. At least ten counts were recorded for this clonotype. Its antigen is undetermined. Each hyperthyroidism patient was newly diagnosed, with under 2 months' duration, and aged 18 to 65. Diagnosis was based on clinical symptoms, serum thyroxine, TRAb, thyroid ultrasound and orbital computed tomography. PBMCs were obtained from about 9.4 ml of fresh peripheral blood.

This chain connects TRBV28 to TRBJ1-2; D not resolved. Sequencing was performed on peripheral blood. The clonotype comes from an adult woman with stable Graves' hyperthyroidism. CDR3 bases: TGTGCCAGCAGTGGACGGAACTATGGCTACACCTTC. Translated: CASSGRNYGYTF.